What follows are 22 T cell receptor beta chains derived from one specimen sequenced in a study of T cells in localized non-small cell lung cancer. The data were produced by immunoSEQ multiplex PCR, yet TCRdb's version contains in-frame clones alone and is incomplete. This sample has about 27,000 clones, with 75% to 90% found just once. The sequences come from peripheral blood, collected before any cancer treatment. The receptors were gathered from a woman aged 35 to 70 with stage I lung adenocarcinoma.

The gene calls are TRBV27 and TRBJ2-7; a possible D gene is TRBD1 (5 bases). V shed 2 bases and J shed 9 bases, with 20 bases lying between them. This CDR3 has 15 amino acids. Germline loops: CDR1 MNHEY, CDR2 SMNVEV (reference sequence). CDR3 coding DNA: TGTGCCAGCAGTTTAAGGCACAGGTCCCCTGACGGGCAGTACTTC. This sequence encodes CASSLRHRSPDGQYF.

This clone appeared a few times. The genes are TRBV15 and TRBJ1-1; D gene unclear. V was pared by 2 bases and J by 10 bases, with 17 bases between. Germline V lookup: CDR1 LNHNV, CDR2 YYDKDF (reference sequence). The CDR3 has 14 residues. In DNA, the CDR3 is TGTGCCACCAGCAGATCCCGAAACTCACTGGGAGCTTTCTTT. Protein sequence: CATSRSRNSLGAFF.

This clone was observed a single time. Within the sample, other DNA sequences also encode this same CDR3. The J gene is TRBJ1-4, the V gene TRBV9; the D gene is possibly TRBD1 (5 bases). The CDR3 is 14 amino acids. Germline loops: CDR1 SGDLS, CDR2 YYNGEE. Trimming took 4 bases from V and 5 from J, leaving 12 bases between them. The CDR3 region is CASSPGGDNEKLFF. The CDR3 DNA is TGTGCCAGCAGCCCGGGGGGAGACAATGAAAAACTGTTTTTT.

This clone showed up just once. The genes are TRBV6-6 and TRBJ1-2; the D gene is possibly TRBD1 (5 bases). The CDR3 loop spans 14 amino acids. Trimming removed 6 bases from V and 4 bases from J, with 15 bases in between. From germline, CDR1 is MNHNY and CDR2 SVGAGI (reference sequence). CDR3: CASREGQGVYGYTF. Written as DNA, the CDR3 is TGTGCCAGCAGGGAGGGTCAGGGAGTCTATGGCTACACCTTC.

CDR3 residues: CASSQDSLTGELFF. In DNA, the CDR3 is TGTGCCAGCAGCCAGGACAGCCTCACCGGGGAGCTGTTTTTT. The chain is built from TRBV7-8 and TRBJ2-2; D perhaps matches TRBD1 (6 bases). This CDR3 has 14 amino acids. Germline CDR1 is SGHVS and CDR2 is FQNEAQ. The germline V and J ends were trimmed by 5 bases and 4 bases, with 11 bases remaining between them.

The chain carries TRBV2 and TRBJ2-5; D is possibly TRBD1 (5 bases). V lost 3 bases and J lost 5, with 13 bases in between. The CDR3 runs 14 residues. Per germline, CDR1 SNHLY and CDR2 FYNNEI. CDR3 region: CASSDDSSGETQYF. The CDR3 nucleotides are TGTGCCAGCAGTGACGACAGCTCAGGGGAGACCCAGTACTTC.

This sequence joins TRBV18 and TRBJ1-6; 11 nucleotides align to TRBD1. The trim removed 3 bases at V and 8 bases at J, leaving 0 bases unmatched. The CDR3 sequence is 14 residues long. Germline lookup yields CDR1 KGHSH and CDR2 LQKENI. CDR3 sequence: CASSPGQGDSPLHF. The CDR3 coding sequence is TGTGCCAGCTCACCGGGACAGGGGGATTCACCCCTCCACTTT.

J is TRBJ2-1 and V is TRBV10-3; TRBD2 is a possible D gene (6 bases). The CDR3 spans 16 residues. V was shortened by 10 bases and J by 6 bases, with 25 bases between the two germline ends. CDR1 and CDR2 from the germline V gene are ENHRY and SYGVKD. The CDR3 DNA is TGTGCCACCCACGAGAGTCACCGGGGGACCTTCAATGAGCAGTTCTTC. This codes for CATHESHRGTFNEQFF.

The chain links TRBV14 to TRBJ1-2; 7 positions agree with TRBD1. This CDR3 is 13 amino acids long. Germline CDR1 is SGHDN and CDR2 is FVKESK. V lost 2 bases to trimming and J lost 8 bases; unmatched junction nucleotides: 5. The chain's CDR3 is CASSQRQGRGYTF. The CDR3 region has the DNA TGTGCCAGCAGCCAAAGACAGGGAAGAGGCTACACCTTC.

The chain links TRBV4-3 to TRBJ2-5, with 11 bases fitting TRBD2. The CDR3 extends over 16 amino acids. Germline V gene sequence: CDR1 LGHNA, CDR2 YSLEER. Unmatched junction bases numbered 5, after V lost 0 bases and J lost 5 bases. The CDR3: CASSQDTSGGGETQYF. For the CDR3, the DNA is TGCGCCAGCAGCCAAGATACTAGCGGGGGCGGGGAGACCCAGTACTTC.

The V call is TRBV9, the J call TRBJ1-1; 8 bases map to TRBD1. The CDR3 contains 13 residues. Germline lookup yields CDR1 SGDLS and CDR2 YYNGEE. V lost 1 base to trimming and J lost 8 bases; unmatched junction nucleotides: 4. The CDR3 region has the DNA TGTGCCAGCAGCGTAAAACAGGGGGAAGAAGCTTTCTTT. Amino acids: CASSVKQGEEAFF.

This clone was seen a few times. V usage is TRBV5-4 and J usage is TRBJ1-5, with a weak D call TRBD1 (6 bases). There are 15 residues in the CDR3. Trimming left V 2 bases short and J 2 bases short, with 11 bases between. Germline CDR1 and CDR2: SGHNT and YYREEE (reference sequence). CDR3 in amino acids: CASSLGGSGNQPQHF. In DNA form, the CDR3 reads TGTGCCAGCAGCTTAGGGGGAAGCGGCAATCAGCCCCAGCATTTT.

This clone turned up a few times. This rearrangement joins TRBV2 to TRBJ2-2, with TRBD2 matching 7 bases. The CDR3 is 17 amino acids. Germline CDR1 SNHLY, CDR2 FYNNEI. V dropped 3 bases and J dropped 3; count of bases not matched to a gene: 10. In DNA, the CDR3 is TGTGCCAGCAGTGACCCTAGCGGCACAGTTGACACCGGGGAGCTGTTTTTT. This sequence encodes CASSDPSGTVDTGELFF.

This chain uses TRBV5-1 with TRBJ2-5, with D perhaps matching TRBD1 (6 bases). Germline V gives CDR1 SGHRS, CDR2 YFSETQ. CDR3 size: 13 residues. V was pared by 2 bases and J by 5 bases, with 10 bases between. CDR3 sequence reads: CASSLQGFETQYF. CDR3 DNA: TGCGCCAGCAGCTTACAGGGTTTTGAGACCCAGTACTTC.

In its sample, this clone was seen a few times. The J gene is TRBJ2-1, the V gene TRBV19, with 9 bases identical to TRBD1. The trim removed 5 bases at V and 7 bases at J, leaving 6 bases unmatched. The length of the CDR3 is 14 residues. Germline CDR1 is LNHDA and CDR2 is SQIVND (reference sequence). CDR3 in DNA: TGTGCCAGTAGTCCCGGGACAGGGAGGAATGAGCAGTTCTTC. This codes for CASSPGTGRNEQFF. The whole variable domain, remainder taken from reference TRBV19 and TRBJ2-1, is DGGITQSPKYLFRKEGQNVTLSCEQNLNHDAMYWYRQDPGQGLRLIYYSQIVNDFQKGDIAEGYSVSREKKESFPLTVTSAQKNPTAFYLCASSPGTGRNEQFFGPGTRLTVL.

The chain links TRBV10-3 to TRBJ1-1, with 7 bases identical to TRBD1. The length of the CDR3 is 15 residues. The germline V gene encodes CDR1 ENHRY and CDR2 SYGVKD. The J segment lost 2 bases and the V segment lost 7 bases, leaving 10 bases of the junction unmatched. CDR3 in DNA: TGTGCCATCATGAGGACAGGAGGAGCAAACACTGAAGCTTTCTTT. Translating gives CAIMRTGGANTEAFF.

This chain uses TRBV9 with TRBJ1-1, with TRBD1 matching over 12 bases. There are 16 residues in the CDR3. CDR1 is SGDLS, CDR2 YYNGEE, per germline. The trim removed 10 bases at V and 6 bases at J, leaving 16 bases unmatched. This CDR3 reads CASGHGTGGAGAEAFF. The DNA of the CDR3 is TGTGCCTCCGGTCACGGGACAGGGGGCGCAGGGGCTGAAGCTTTCTTT.

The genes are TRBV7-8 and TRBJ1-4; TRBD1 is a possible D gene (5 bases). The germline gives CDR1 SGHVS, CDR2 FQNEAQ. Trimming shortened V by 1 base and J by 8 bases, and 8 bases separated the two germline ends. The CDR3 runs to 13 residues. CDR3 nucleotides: TGTGCCAGCAGCTTAGGGGGGGACGAAAAACTGTTTTTT. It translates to CASSLGGDEKLFF.

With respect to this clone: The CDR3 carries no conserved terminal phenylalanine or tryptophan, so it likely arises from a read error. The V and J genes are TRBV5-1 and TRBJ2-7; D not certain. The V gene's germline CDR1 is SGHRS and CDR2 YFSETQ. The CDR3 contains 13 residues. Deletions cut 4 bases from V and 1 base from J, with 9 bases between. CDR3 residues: CASSPSESYEQYL. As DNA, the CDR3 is TGCGCCAGCAGCCCAAGCGAGTCCTACGAGCAGTACTTA.

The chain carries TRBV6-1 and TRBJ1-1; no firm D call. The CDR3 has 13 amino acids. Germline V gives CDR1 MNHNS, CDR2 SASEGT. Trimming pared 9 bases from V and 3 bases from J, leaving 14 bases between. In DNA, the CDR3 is TGTGCCAGTGGGCGGCTGGCGGACACTGAAGCTTTCTTT. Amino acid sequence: CASGRLADTEAFF.

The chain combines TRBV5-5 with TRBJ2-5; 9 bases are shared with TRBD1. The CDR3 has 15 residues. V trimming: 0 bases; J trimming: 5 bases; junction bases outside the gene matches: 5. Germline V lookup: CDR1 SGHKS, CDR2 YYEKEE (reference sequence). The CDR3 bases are TGTGCCAGCAGCTTGGGGGACAGGGAGCGGGAGACCCAGTACTTC. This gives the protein CASSLGDRERETQYF.

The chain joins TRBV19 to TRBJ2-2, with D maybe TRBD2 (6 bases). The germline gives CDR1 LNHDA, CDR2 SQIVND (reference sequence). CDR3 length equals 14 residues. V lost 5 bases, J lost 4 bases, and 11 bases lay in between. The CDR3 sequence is CASSWGGATGELFF. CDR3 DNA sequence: TGTGCCAGTAGTTGGGGCGGGGCCACCGGGGAGCTGTTTTTT.